This T cell receptor (beta chain) was recovered during a study of T cells in Graves' hyperthyroidism and ophthalmopathy. Turning to the study itself: The authors collected peripheral blood at initial diagnosis, before any treatment.

This CDR3 has 14 residues. The V gene lost 1 base and the J gene lost 6 bases, with 10 bases spanning the gap. CDR1 is KGHSH and CDR2 is LQKENI in the germline V gene. The sample holds many counts of this clonotype. Regions amplified from RNA transcripts were the TCR beta CDR3 regions. HTBI primers were the set used in a first-round RT-PCR of the TCR CDR3. Each CDR3 protein is one row after TCRdb ran MiXCR on the multiplex PCR reads. The sample shows under 650,000 distinct CDR3 sequences, around 15% of them seen only once. Fresh 10 ml peripheral blood yielded PBMCs. The sequenced sample was blood. The receptor's source is a woman younger than 45 with Graves' hyperthyroidism. V is TRBV18 and J is TRBJ2-1; a weak D match, TRBD2 (5 bases). CDR3 sequence: CASSPLAPPNEQFF. The CDR3 bases are TGTGCCAGCTCACCACTAGCGCCTCCCAATGAGCAGTTCTTC.